This TCR beta chain originates from a study of CD8 T cells in ankylosing spondylitis. The sample holds many counts of this clonotype. This CDR3 is built from 15 residues. V dropped 1 base and J dropped 4; count of bases not matched to a gene: 3. CDR1 and CDR2 from the germline V gene are SGDLS and YYNGEE. TCRdb re-called the 5' RACE reads through MiXCR, storing one row per CDR3 protein. The repertoire has about 140,000 distinct CDR3 sequences, roughly 8.3% of them found once; the top ten carry less than 7.5%. The specimen was synovial fluid, either unsorted or a sorted T cell fraction (not recorded which). The rearrangement joins TRBV9 to TRBJ2-5, with 11 bases fitting TRBD2. The TCR originated in a male donor with ankylosing spondylitis. The CDR3 spells CASSVSGLAGETQYF. CDR3 nucleotide sequence: TGTGCCAGCAGCGTATCAGGACTAGCGGGAGAGACCCAGTACTTC. Full variable domain (remainder filled in from reference TRBV9 and TRBJ2-5): DSGVTQTPKHLITATGQRVTLRCSPRSGDLSVYWYQQSLDQGLQFLIQYYNGEERAKGNILERFSAQQFPDLHSELNLSSLELGDSALYFCASSVSGLAGETQYFGPGTRLLVL.